Included here is one T cell receptor (beta chain) sequence, with context. No antigen is known for it. Each donor was nominally healthy when sampled (though unrecorded immune exposures were likely). CDR1 and CDR2 from the germline V gene are MNHEY and SVGAGI. This CDR3 comprises 16 residues. V gave up 3 bases and J gave up 6 bases; unmatched junction bases: 11. The data stem from a study of cytomegalovirus exposure and HLA in healthy donors. Overall study findings and caveats: Testing in vitro showed a few CMV-associated chains specific for CMV antigens. Among TCR beta chains of equal frequency, HLA-associated ones were more clonally expanded in a later analysis.

PCR employed 60 Vbeta and 13 Jbeta primers. This table comes from immunoSEQ multiplex PCR, and its TCRdb copy is limited to in-frame clones, with some not included. This sample yields roughly 99,000 clones, of which roughly 87% are seen a single time; less than 3.5% belongs to the top ten. J is TRBJ1-2 and V is TRBV6-5; 9 positions agree with TRBD1. The sample taken for sequencing was PBMCs. The sequence derives from a man aged 25-45 years in good health and CMV-seropositive. The CDR3 DNA follows: TGTGCCAGCAGTTATGGACTAACAGGGGGCAAGGATGGCTACACCTTC. Its translation is CASSYGLTGGKDGYTF.